This passage covers 32 T cell receptor beta chains from one sample sequenced in a study of OX40 agonist ivuxolimab in advanced cancers. Libraries were built with the immunoSEQ multiplex PCR assay. Not all clones reach the TCRdb copy of this immuneACCESS table, which keeps in-frame sequences only. Checked studies attribute under half of the gap to unresolved V genes and leave the rest unexplained. This sample is represented by about 70,000 clones; around 90% of them were singletons. The top ten constitute approximately 2.1% of the sample. The source was CD4+ or CD8+ T cells sorted from blood, collected in a trial of the OX40 agonist ivuxolimab. All receptors derive from an adult with an advanced solid tumor such as melanoma, head and neck, liver or kidney cancer.

Details on this clone: This sample also contains other DNA sequences that code for the same CDR3. The rearrangement joins TRBV29-1 to TRBJ1-1; D remains ambiguous. V was shortened by 6 bases and J by 4 bases, with 12 bases between the two germline ends. The CDR3 has 12 amino acids. The germline V gene encodes CDR1 SQVTM and CDR2 ANQGSEA. The CDR3 DNA sequence: TGCAGCGTACGGACGGGCGCCACTGAAGCTTTCTTT. Translating gives CSVRTGATEAFF.

J is TRBJ2-5 and V is TRBV2, with TRBD1 identical over 8 bases. CDR3 length: 13 amino acids. The trim removed 5 bases at V and 2 bases at J, leaving 1 base unmatched. Germline CDR1 SNHLY, CDR2 FYNNEI. The CDR3 region has the DNA TGTGCCAGCAGTAGGGACAGGCAAGAGACCCAGTACTTC. Its protein is CASSRDRQETQYF. The full variable domain, completed using reference TRBV2 and TRBJ2-5, is EPEVTQTPSHQVTQMGQEVILRCVPISNHLYFYWYRQILGQKVEFLVSFYNNEISEKSEIFDDQFSVERPDGSNFTLKIRSTKLEDSAMYFCASSRDRQETQYFGPGTRLLVL.

This clone was seen once. The rearrangement links TRBV12-5 to TRBJ2-3; 7 nucleotides agree with TRBD1. The CDR3 is 13 amino acids. J lost 5 bases, V lost 5 bases, and 4 bases had no gene match. Germline V CDR1 and CDR2: LGHNT, FRNRAP. CDR3 residues: CASGTGVEDTQYF. CDR3 nucleotides: TGTGCTAGTGGTACAGGGGTGGAAGATACGCAGTATTTT.

In DNA form, the CDR3 reads TGCGCCAGCAGCCAATTCGCAGGGGATGAGCAGTTCTTC. Translating gives CASSQFAGDEQFF. The rearrangement links TRBV4-3 to TRBJ2-1; D may be TRBD1 (6 bases). Trimming removed 2 bases at V and 8 bases at J, with 10 bases between. CDR1 and CDR2 (germline): LGHNA, YSLEER. The CDR3 loop spans 13 amino acids.

V and J are TRBV7-8 and TRBJ2-1; 9 bases are a match to TRBD2. The CDR3 covers 15 residues. The germline V gene encodes CDR1 SGHVS and CDR2 FQNEAQ. The trim removed 3 bases at V and 8 bases at J, leaving 8 bases unmatched. The CDR3 nucleotides are TGTGCCAGCAGCTTTAGGCGGGGGGGCCGGGATGAGCAGTTCTTC. Amino acid sequence: CASSFRRGGRDEQFF.

V gene TRBV28 combines with J gene TRBJ2-1, with TRBD1 identical over 7 bases. Unmatched junction bases numbered 8, after V lost 6 bases and J lost 9 bases. Germline-derived CDR1 and CDR2 are MDHEN and SYDVKM. The CDR3 runs to 13 residues. The CDR3 bases are TGTGCCAGCAGCCTCGAGGGGGCGGGTGAGCAGTTCTTC. Amino acids: CASSLEGAGEQFF. Supplemented by reference TRBV28 and TRBJ2-1, the full variable domain reads DVKVTQSSRYLVKRTGEKVFLECVQDMDHENMFWYRQDPGLGLRLIYFSYDVKMKEKGDIPEGYSVSREKKERFSLILESASTNQTSMYLCASSLEGAGEQFFGPGTRLTVL.

The sample holds many counts of this clone. The V gene is TRBV10-1, the J gene TRBJ2-5; TRBD2 agrees at 9 bases. Germline CDR1 reads WNHNN; CDR2 reads SYGVQD (reference sequence). V lost 7 bases and J lost 0; bases outside the gene matches: 9. This CDR3 has 16 amino acids. The CDR3 spells CASTTAGGTHQETQYF. The DNA for the CDR3 is TGCGCCAGCACAACTGCGGGGGGGACGCACCAAGAGACCCAGTACTTC.

The V call is TRBV28, the J call TRBJ1-2, with no clear D. Trimming took off 1 base at V and 8 bases at J, with 8 bases between the two ends. Germline V gene sequence: CDR1 MDHEN, CDR2 SYDVKM. The CDR3 has 12 residues. The CDR3 bases are TGTGCCAGCAGTTTATCTGGGCTCGGCTACACCTTC. Translating it yields CASSLSGLGYTF.

CDR3 nucleotide sequence: TGTGCCAGCACCCGGGGGGCCCGCTACAATGAGCAGTTCTTC. Its translation: CASTRGARYNEQFF. The chain links TRBV7-2 to TRBJ2-1; D might be TRBD2 (7 bases). Trimming shortened V by 7 bases and J by 3 bases, and 13 bases separated the two germline ends. This CDR3 comprises 14 residues. The germline gives CDR1 SGHTA, CDR2 FQGNSA.

The chain joins TRBV5-1 to TRBJ2-3, with 8 positions matching TRBD2. V gave up 1 base and J gave up 5 bases; unmatched junction bases: 15. The CDR3 sequence is 18 residues long. Germline V gives CDR1 SGHRS, CDR2 YFSETQ. This chain's CDR3 is CASSLRPVAGREVDTQYF. The CDR3 region has the DNA TGCGCCAGCAGCTTGAGACCGGTTGCAGGGCGGGAGGTAGATACGCAGTATTTT. Full variable domain (remainder filled in from reference TRBV5-1 and TRBJ2-3): KAGVTQTPRYLIKTRGQQVTLSCSPISGHRSVSWYQQTPGQGLQFLFEYFSETQRNKGNFPGRFSGRQFSNSRSEMNVSTLELGDSALYLCASSLRPVAGREVDTQYFGPGTRLTVL.

The gene calls are TRBV6-5 and TRBJ2-2; 8 bases align to TRBD1. Germline CDR1 MNHEY, CDR2 SVGAGI. V shed 6 bases and J 4 bases; nucleotides not matched to a gene: 7. The CDR3 totals 15 residues. The CDR3 spells CASSSGGASTGELFF. The DNA of the CDR3 is TGTGCCAGCAGCTCAGGGGGCGCAAGCACCGGGGAGCTGTTTTTT.

V gene TRBV7-8 combines with J gene TRBJ1-4; a possible D gene is TRBD1 (5 bases). Per germline, CDR1 SGHVS and CDR2 FQNEAQ. The CDR3 is 14 amino acids. Trimming stripped 5 bases from V and 8 bases from J, with 15 bases between. This CDR3 is CASSAGSWGEKLFF. The CDR3, as DNA: TGTGCCAGCAGCGCGGGTTCTTGGGGCGAAAAACTGTTTTTT.

V usage is TRBV7-8 and J usage is TRBJ2-3; 11 nucleotides align to TRBD2. Germline CDR1 and CDR2: SGHVS and FQNEAQ. This CDR3 contains 17 residues. Trimming removed 5 bases from V and 2 bases from J; junction bases left unmatched: 9. The CDR3 DNA sequence: TGTGCCAGCAGCCCCCGGGGTAGCGGGAGGGTCACAGATACGCAGTATTTT. Translated: CASSPRGSGRVTDTQYF.

This clone showed up just a few times. The chain employs TRBV10-2 and TRBJ1-1, with a possible D match to TRBD1 (5 bases). The V gene lost 4 bases and the J gene lost 0 bases, with 9 bases spanning the gap. The CDR3 contains 14 residues. CDR1 and CDR2 (germline): WSHSY, SAAADI. In DNA form, the CDR3 reads TGCGCCAGCAGTGGGGGCAGGGTGAACACTGAAGCTTTCTTT. As protein: CASSGGRVNTEAFF.

The V and J genes are TRBV7-3 and TRBJ2-7, with 7 bases identical to TRBD2. CDR3 length: 15 residues. The J segment lost 2 bases and the V segment lost 5 bases, leaving 9 bases of the junction unmatched. CDR1 is SGHTA and CDR2 is FQGTGA in the germline V gene. In DNA form, the CDR3 reads TGTGCCAGCAGCACGAGGGCGGGAGATACCTACGAGCAGTACTTC. As protein: CASSTRAGDTYEQYF. The whole variable domain, filled in from reference TRBV7-3 and TRBJ2-7, reads GAGVSQTPSNKVTEKGKYVELRCDPISGHTALYWYRQSLGQGPEFLIYFQGTGAADDSGLPNDRFFAVRPEGSVSTLKIQRTERGDSAVYLCASSTRAGDTYEQYFGPGTRLTVT.

The chain joins TRBV10-3 to TRBJ2-3, with 12 nucleotides matching TRBD1. CDR1 is ENHRY and CDR2 is SYGVKD in the germline V gene. This CDR3 contains 14 residues. After removal of 8 bases from V and 9 bases from J, the junction contained 9 bases not matched to a gene. The CDR3 DNA sequence: TGTGCCATCCAAGGGACAGGGGGCAGAGGGACGCAGTATTTT. Translated: CAIQGTGGRGTQYF.

The chain couples TRBV30 to TRBJ1-1; D gene unclear. CDR3 size: 16 residues. Trimming pared 6 bases from V and 2 bases from J, leaving 22 bases between. Germline V gene data show CDR1 as GTSNPN and CDR2 as SVGIG (reference sequence). The CDR3 region is CACRPLGGRDNTEAFF. CDR3 nucleotides: TGTGCCTGTCGACCACTAGGCGGGCGGGATAACACTGAAGCTTTCTTT.

The chain has TRBV18 and TRBJ2-1, with D possibly matching TRBD1 (6 bases). The germline V gene encodes CDR1 KGHSH and CDR2 LQKENI. The CDR3 runs 16 residues. The germline V and J ends were trimmed by 3 bases and 4 bases, with 16 bases remaining between them. This CDR3 reads CASSPNRVPSYNEQFF. The CDR3 nucleotides read TGTGCCAGCTCACCCAACAGGGTCCCTTCTTACAATGAGCAGTTCTTC.

The chain carries TRBV10-3 and TRBJ2-2; 13 bases agree with TRBD2. Trimming removed 11 bases from V and 5 bases from J; junction bases left unmatched: 5. Germline lookup yields CDR1 ENHRY and CDR2 SYGVKD. The CDR3 is 14 amino acids. The CDR3 here is CAGRTSGRTGELFF. The CDR3 DNA is TGTGCCGGGAGGACTAGCGGGAGAACCGGGGAGCTGTTTTTT.

The V gene is TRBV7-3, the J gene TRBJ2-1; 8 bases are shared with TRBD2. Germline-derived CDR1 and CDR2 are SGHTA and FQGTGA. This CDR3 is built from 16 residues. V shed 5 bases, J shed 6 bases, and the junction held 12 bases outside the gene matches. CDR3 protein: CASSPAPGRVGNEQFF. CDR3 bases: TGTGCCAGCAGCCCCGCGCCCGGGAGGGTGGGCAATGAGCAGTTCTTC.

This clone appeared once. V gene TRBV7-2 combines with J gene TRBJ2-1; 7 bases agree with TRBD1. Germline V gives CDR1 SGHTA, CDR2 FQGNSA. There are 17 residues in the CDR3. V dropped 4 bases and J dropped 5; count of bases not matched to a gene: 14. The CDR3 loop is CASSSPPGGWRDNEQFF. CDR3 bases: TGTGCCAGCAGCTCCCCCCCAGGGGGATGGAGAGACAATGAGCAGTTCTTC.

V usage is TRBV5-4 and J usage is TRBJ2-3; a possible D gene is TRBD2 (5 bases). The germline gives CDR1 SGHNT, CDR2 YYREEE (reference sequence). This CDR3 spans 16 amino acids. V lost 0 bases and J 0 bases, leaving 11 bases between the germline ends. CDR3 region: CASSLVPGLSTDTQYF. The CDR3 bases are TGTGCCAGCAGCTTGGTCCCAGGACTTAGCACAGATACGCAGTATTTT.

This clone has more than one count but fewer than ten. This chain links TRBV19 with TRBJ2-7; D might be TRBD1 (6 bases). Germline CDR1 is LNHDA and CDR2 is SQIVND (reference sequence). The V end was cut by 5 bases, the J end by 3 bases, with 8 bases between. The CDR3 is 12 amino acids. The DNA of the CDR3 is TGTGCCAGTAGTGGACAGTTCTACGAGCAGTACTTC. Amino acid sequence: CASSGQFYEQYF.

This chain joins TRBV30 and TRBJ2-6, with D hard to call. V gave up 3 bases and J gave up 2 bases, with 8 bases separating them. Germline lookup yields CDR1 GTSNPN and CDR2 SVGIG (reference sequence). CDR3 length equals 14 residues. CDR3: CAWRRTPGANVLTF. CDR3 sequence (DNA): TGTGCCTGGAGACGGACCCCTGGGGCCAACGTCCTGACTTTC.

DNA of the CDR3: TGTGCCATCAGTGAGCCTCGCGGGGGGGTGCAAGATACGCAGTATTTT. Translating it yields CAISEPRGGVQDTQYF. This chain uses TRBV10-3 with TRBJ2-3; 9 nucleotides agree with TRBD2. The germline CDR1 and CDR2 sequences are ENHRY and SYGVKD. This CDR3 spans 16 amino acids. Trimming removed 2 bases from V and 5 bases from J; junction bases left unmatched: 8.

J is TRBJ1-5 and V is TRBV5-1, with D possibly TRBD1 on 5 matching bases. Germline V gene data show CDR1 as SGHRS and CDR2 as YFSETQ. The CDR3 length is 14 residues. Deletions cut 4 bases from V and 7 bases from J, with 15 bases between. This chain's CDR3 is CASSPGTGRQPQHF. The CDR3 coding sequence is TGCGCCAGCAGCCCTGGGACCGGAAGGCAGCCCCAGCATTTT.

The chain carries TRBV4-3 and TRBJ2-3, with a weak D call TRBD1 (6 bases). The germline V gene has CDR1 LGHNA and CDR2 YSLEER. The CDR3 loop spans 16 amino acids. V lost 4 bases, J lost 6 bases, and 20 bases lay in between. DNA for the CDR3: TGCGCCAGCAGCCCACTTTCCGGGACCCAGGGGGATACGCAGTATTTT. It codes for CASSPLSGTQGDTQYF.

This clone was seen once. This rearrangement joins TRBV10-3 to TRBJ1-1; D gene unclear. Per germline, CDR1 ENHRY and CDR2 SYGVKD. Trimming left V 7 bases short and J 0 bases short, with 9 bases between. The CDR3 sequence is 13 residues long. The CDR3 loop is CAITRTVNTEAFF. The CDR3 DNA is TGTGCCATCACCCGGACGGTGAACACTGAAGCTTTCTTT.

The chain joins TRBV4-1 to TRBJ2-2, with D tentatively TRBD2 (5 bases). Germline CDR1 reads MGHRA; CDR2 reads YSYEKL. The CDR3 extends over 16 amino acids. Trimming removed 2 bases at V and 7 bases at J, with 17 bases between. CDR3 DNA: TGCGCCAGCAGCCAAAGGAGACTAACCTCGGGCGGGGAGCTGTTTTTT. Translation: CASSQRRLTSGGELFF.

This clone was detected only a few times. This chain joins TRBV5-5 and TRBJ2-3, with TRBD2 as a possible D gene (6 bases). The CDR3 consists of 15 residues. Germline lookup yields CDR1 SGHKS and CDR2 YYEKEE (reference sequence). Deletions cut 3 bases from V and 2 bases from J, with 13 bases between. The CDR3 DNA follows: TGTGCCAGCAGCTGGCGAGGCGGGAACACAGATACGCAGTATTTT. Protein sequence: CASSWRGGNTDTQYF.

This sequence joins TRBV11-2 and TRBJ1-1; 9 nucleotides align to TRBD1. Germline CDR1 is SGHAT and CDR2 is FQNNGV. The CDR3 has 17 amino acids. Trimming took 4 bases from V and 2 from J; bases not matched to a gene: 11. CDR3 sequence reads: CASSSVLPGQGNTEAFF. The CDR3 DNA reads as TGTGCCAGCAGCTCTGTCCTTCCGGGACAGGGTAACACTGAAGCTTTCTTT.

For the CDR3, the DNA is TGTGCCATCAGTGAGTCCCGGGAAGAATATGGCTACACCTTC. It codes for CAISESREEYGYTF. This chain connects TRBV10-3 to TRBJ1-2; D is uncertain. This CDR3 has 14 residues. The germline gives CDR1 ENHRY, CDR2 SYGVKD. Trimming removed 0 bases from V and 5 bases from J, with 10 bases in between.